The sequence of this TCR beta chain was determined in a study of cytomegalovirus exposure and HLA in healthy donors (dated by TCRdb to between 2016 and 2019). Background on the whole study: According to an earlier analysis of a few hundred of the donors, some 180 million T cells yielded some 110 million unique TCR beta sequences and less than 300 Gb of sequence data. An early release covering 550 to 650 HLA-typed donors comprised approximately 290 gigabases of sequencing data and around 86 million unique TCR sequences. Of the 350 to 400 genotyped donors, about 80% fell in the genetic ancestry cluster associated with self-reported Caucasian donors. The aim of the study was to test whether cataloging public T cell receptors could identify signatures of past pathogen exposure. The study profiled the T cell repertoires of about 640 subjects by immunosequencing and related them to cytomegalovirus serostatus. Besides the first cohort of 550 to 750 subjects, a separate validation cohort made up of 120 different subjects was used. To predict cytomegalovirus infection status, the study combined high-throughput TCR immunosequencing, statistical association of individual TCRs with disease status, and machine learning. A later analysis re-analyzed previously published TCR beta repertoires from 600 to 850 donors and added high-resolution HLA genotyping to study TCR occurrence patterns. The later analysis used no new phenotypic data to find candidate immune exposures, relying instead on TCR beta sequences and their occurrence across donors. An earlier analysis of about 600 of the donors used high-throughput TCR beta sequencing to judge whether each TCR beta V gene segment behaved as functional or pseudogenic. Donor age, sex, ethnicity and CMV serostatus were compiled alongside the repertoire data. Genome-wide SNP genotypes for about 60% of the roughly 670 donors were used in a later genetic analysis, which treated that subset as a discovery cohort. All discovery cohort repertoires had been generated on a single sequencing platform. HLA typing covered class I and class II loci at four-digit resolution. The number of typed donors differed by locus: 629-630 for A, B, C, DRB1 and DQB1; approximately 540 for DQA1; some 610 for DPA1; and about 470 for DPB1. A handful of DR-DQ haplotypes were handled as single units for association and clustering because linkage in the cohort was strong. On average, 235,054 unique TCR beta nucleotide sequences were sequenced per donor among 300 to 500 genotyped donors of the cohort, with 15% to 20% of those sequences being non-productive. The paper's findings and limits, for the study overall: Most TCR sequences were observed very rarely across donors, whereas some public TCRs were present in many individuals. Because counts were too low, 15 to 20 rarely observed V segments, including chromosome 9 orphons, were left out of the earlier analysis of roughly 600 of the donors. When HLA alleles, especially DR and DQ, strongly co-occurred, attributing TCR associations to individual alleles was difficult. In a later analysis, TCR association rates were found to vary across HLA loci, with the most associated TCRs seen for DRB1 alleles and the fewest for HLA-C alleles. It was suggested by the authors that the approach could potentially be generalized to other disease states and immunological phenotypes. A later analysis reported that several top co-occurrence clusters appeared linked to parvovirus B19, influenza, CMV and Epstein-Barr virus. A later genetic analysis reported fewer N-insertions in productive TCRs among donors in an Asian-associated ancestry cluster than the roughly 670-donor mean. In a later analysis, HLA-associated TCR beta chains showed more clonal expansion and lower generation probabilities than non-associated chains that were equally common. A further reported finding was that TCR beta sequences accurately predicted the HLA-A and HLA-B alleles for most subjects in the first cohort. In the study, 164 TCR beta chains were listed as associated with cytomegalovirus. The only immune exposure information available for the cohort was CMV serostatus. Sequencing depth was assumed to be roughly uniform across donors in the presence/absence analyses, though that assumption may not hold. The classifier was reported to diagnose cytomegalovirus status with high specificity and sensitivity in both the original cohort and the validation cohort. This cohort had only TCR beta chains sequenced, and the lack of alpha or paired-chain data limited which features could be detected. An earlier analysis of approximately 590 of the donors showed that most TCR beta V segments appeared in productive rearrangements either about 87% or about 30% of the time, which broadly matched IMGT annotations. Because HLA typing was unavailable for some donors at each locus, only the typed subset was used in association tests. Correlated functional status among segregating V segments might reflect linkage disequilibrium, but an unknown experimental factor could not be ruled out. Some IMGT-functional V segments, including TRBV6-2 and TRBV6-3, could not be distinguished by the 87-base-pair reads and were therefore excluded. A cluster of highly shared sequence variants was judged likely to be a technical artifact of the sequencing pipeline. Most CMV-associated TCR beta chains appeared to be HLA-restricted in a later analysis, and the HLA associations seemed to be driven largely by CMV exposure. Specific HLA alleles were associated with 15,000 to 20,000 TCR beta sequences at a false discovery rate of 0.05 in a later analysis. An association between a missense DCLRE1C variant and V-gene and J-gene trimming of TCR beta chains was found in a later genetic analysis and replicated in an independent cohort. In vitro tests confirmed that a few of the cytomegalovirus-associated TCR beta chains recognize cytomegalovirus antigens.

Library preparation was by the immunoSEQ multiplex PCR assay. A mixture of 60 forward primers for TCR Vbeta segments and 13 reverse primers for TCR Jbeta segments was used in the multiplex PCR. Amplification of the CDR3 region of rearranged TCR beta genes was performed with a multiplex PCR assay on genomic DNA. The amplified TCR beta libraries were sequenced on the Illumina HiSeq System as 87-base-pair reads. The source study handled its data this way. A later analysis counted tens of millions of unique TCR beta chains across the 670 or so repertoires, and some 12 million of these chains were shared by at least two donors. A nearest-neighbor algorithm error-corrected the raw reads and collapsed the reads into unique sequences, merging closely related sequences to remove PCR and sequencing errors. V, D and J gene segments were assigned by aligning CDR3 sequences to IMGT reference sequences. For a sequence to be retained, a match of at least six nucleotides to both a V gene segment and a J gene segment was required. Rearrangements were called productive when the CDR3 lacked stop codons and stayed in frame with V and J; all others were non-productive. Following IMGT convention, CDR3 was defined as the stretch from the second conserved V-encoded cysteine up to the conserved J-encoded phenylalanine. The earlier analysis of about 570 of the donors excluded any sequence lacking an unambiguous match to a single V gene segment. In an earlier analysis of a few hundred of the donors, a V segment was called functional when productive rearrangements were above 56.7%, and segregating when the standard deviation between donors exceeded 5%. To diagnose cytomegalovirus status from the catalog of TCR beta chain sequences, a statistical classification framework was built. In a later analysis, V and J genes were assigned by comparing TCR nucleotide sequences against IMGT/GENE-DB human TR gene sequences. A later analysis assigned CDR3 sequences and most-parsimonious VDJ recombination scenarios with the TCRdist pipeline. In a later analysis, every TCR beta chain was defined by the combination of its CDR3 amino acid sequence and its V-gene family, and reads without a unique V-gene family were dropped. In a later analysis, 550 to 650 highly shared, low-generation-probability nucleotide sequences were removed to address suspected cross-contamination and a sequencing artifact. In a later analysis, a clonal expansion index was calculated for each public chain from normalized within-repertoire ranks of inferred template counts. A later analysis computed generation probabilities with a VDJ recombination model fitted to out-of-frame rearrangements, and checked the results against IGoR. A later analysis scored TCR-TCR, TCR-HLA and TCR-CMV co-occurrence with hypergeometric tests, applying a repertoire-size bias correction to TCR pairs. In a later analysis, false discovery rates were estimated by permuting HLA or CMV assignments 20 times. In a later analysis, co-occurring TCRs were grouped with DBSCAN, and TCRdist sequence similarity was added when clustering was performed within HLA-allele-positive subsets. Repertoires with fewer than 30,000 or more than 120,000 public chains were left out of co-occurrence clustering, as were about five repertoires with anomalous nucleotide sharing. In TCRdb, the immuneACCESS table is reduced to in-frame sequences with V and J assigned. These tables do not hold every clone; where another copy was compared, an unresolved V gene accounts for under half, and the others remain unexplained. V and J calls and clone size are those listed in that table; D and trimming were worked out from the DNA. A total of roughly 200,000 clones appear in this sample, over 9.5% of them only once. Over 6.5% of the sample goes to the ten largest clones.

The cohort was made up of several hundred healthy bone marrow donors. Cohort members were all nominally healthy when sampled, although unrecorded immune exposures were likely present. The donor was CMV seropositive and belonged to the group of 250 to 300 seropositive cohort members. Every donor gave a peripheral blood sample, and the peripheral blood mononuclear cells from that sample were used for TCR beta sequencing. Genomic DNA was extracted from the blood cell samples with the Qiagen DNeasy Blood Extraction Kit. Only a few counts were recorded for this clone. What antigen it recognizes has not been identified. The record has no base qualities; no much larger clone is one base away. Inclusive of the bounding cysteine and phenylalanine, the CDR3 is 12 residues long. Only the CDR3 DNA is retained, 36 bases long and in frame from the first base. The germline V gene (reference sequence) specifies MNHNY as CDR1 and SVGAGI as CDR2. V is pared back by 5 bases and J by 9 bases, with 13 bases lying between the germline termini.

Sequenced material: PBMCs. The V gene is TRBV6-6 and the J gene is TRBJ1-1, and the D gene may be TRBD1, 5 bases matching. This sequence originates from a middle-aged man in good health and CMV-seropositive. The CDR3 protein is CASSRREGKAFF. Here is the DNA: TGTGCCAGCAGTCGTCGGGAGGGGAAAGCTTTCTTT.